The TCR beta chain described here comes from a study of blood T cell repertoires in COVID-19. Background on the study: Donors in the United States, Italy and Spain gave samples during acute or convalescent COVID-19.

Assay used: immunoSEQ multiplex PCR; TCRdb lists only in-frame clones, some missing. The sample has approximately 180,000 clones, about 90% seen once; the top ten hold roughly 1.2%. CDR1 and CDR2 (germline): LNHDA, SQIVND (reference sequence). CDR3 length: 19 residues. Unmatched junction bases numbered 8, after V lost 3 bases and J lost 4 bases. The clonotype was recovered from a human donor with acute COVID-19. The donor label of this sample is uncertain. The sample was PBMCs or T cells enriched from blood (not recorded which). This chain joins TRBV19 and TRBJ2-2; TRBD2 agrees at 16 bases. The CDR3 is CASSIRGLAGGPGTGELFF. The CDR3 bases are TGTGCCAGTAGTATCCGGGGACTAGCGGGGGGGCCGGGCACCGGGGAGCTGTTTTTT.